The rows below give T cell receptor beta chains drawn from one sample of a study of OX40 agonist ivuxolimab in advanced cancers. Repertoires were generated with immunoSEQ multiplex PCR, while TCRdb's copy carries only in-frame clones and drops some. Found here are 65,000 to 90,000 clones, around nine tenths of them singletons; the top ten hold approximately 0.63%. The sequencing here drew on CD4+ or CD8+ T cells sorted from blood, taken in a trial of the OX40 agonist ivuxolimab. Source of these receptors: an adult with an advanced solid tumor such as melanoma, head and neck, liver or kidney cancer. Each CDR3 is given with its conserved first and last residue. D genes are given only for firm matches. Some rows have no size entry. The others give once, few or many, or a class for an expanded clone.

v_call	clone_size	d_call	j_call	cdr3_nt	cdr3_aa
TRBV7-2	NA	NA	TRBJ2-2	TGTGCCAGCAGCTTACGGCCGACCCCGAACACCGGGGAGCTGTTTTTT	CASSLRPTPNTGELFF
TRBV4-1	NA	TRBD1	TRBJ2-7	TGCGCCAGCAGCCTCAACTCGGGGTCGGCAGGGGGCGGCGAGCAGTACTTC	CASSLNSGSAGGGEQYF
TRBV5-4	NA	NA	TRBJ1-2	TGTGCCAGCAGCCATTCCGGGAGGGGGAACTATGGCTACACCTTC	CASSHSGRGNYGYTF
TRBV29-1	NA	NA	TRBJ1-1	TGCAGCGTGCTAGGGATCTCGGACACTGAAGCTTTCTTT	CSVLGISDTEAFF
TRBV6-5	once	TRBD1	TRBJ1-1	TGTGCCAGCAGAAGGACAGGGACGAACACTGAAGCTTTCTTT	CASRRTGTNTEAFF
TRBV7-2	NA	TRBD1	TRBJ1-1	TGTGCCAGCAGCAGTCAGGGGGGGACTGAAGCTTTCTTT	CASSSQGGTEAFF
TRBV19	NA	TRBD1	TRBJ2-1	TGTGCCAGTAGTGCCTACGACAGGGGTGTTTGGTCCTACAATGAGCAGTTCTTC	CASSAYDRGVWSYNEQFF
TRBV5-6	NA	NA	TRBJ2-6	TGTGCCAGCAGCCAACAGGGCTCTGGGGCCAACGTCCTGACTTTC	CASSQQGSGANVLTF
TRBV14	once	NA	TRBJ2-7	TGTGCCAGCAGCCGACCCCGGCGCCCTGACCTCCCCTACGAGCAGTACTTC	CASSRPRRPDLPYEQYF
TRBV7-9	once	TRBD2	TRBJ2-2	TGTGCCAGCAGCAAGCAGCGGGAATCAAACACCGGGGAGCTGTTTTTT	CASSKQRESNTGELFF
TRBV5-4	NA	NA	TRBJ2-1	TGTGCCAGCAGCTTTTTGGGTGATAGCTCCTACAATGAGCAGTTCTTC	CASSFLGDSSYNEQFF
TRBV5-1	NA	TRBD1	TRBJ2-1	TGCGCCAGCAGCCGGACCGACAGGGTTTGGGCGTACAATGAGCAGTTCTTC	CASSRTDRVWAYNEQFF
TRBV5-1	NA	NA	TRBJ2-1	TGCGCCAGCAGCTTGGCCGGAGGGGGCACCTACAATGAGCAGTTCTTC	CASSLAGGGTYNEQFF
TRBV7-3	NA	TRBD1	TRBJ1-1	TGTGCCAGCAGCGCCAGGGGGGTTACTGAAGCTTTCTTT	CASSARGVTEAFF
TRBV19	NA	NA	TRBJ1-2	TGTGCCAGTAGTATAGATCGGGGGAACTATGGCTACACCTTC	CASSIDRGNYGYTF
TRBV29-1	NA	NA	TRBJ2-5	TGCAGCGTTGGCGCAGGGGCTGGGGAGACCCAGTACTTC	CSVGAGAGETQYF
TRBV30	NA	NA	TRBJ2-2	TGTGCCTGGAGTCGGGATTCGAACACCGGGGAGCTGTTTTTT	CAWSRDSNTGELFF
TRBV19	NA	NA	TRBJ1-2	TGTGCCAGTAGTATGCTGGGGCAGGGAGGTGGCTACACCTTC	CASSMLGQGGGYTF
TRBV27	NA	TRBD1	TRBJ2-5	TGTGCCAGCAGTCCCCCGCCGGGACAGGGAGAAGGAGAGACCCAGTACTTC	CASSPPPGQGEGETQYF
TRBV6-5	NA	NA	TRBJ1-1	TGTGCCAGCAGTTACTCGTTGAACACTGAAGCTTTCTTT	CASSYSLNTEAFF
TRBV30	NA	TRBD1	TRBJ2-2	TGTGCCTGGAGCGAGGGGGCCGGGGTTGAGGTCCCGTTTTTT	CAWSEGAGVEVPFF
TRBV9	NA	TRBD1	TRBJ1-4	TGTGCCAGCAGTAGGGACAGTACTTTTAATGAAAAACTGTTTTTT	CASSRDSTFNEKLFF
TRBV6-5	once	NA	TRBJ1-1	TGTGCCAGCAGTCCGGGACCCTTTGAAGCTTTCTTT	CASSPGPFEAFF
TRBV6-5	NA	NA	TRBJ1-2	TGTGCCAGCAGTTCCCCCCAGGGACGGACCTATGGCTACACCTTC	CASSSPQGRTYGYTF
TRBV7-2	NA	NA	TRBJ1-3	TGTGCCAGCAGCTTAGAGGGTCCACGGAGGGGAAACACCATATATTTT	CASSLEGPRRGNTIYF
TRBV28	NA	TRBD2	TRBJ2-7	TGTGCCAGCAGTTTCACCCTAGCGGGCTTATCCTACGAGCAGTACTTC	CASSFTLAGLSYEQYF
TRBV19	NA	NA	TRBJ2-1	TGTGCCAGTAGTAAGGGCGAGTTGGATGAGCAGTTCTTC	CASSKGELDEQFF
TRBV7-2	NA	NA	TRBJ1-1	TGTGCCAGCAGCTCGGACTTCAACACTGAAGCTTTCTTT	CASSSDFNTEAFF
TRBV4-2	NA	NA	TRBJ2-5	TGTGCCAGCTCATCCGGCGGGGCGGGAGAGACCCAGTACTTC	CASSSGGAGETQYF
TRBV19	NA	NA	TRBJ2-5	TGTGCCAGTGGACGATGGGGGGAGCAGTACTTC	CASGRWGEQYF
TRBV6-6	NA	NA	TRBJ2-3	TGTGCCAGCAGAGAGGCCTCTAGCACAGATACGCAGTATTTT	CASREASSTDTQYF
TRBV7-9	NA	NA	TRBJ1-1	TGTGCCAGCAGCTCCTATCCCGTCCCAGGCACTGAAGCTTTCTTT	CASSSYPVPGTEAFF
TRBV5-4	NA	TRBD1	TRBJ2-7	TGTGCCAGCAGCATATCCGGGACAGGGGCCTACGAGCAGTACTTC	CASSISGTGAYEQYF